This T cell receptor beta chain emerged from a study of T-cell memory formation after mild COVID-19. The germline V gene encodes CDR1 SGHDT and CDR2 YYEEEE. CDR3 length: 16 amino acids. Trimming removed 0 bases at V and 1 base at J, with 8 bases between. Concerning this clonotype itself: Its matching antigen is unknown.

Study observations and caveats: SARS-CoV-2 specificity was not confirmed for second-wave clones peaking on day 37. Clones shrinking between day 15 and 85 showed a balanced CD4/CD8 split, and those that grew later tilted toward CD4+.

TCRdb re-analysed the 5' RACE reads in MiXCR, keeping a single row per CDR3 protein. The table lists some 250,000 distinct CDR3 sequences, roughly 9.4% of them singletons. The clonotype comes from a man between 18 and 29 years old who had mild COVID-19 (a few samples of this study predate the infection). Cell type and time point are not known. The J gene is TRBJ2-6, the V gene TRBV5-6; possible D gene TRBD1, 5 bases. Input material: PBMCs or a T cell subset sorted from them (not recorded which). The CDR3 loop reads CASSLAAGSGANVLTF. The CDR3 DNA sequence: TGTGCCAGCAGCTTGGCCGCAGGGTCTGGGGCCAACGTCCTGACTTTC. Full variable domain (remainder filled in from reference TRBV5-6 and TRBJ2-6): DAGVTQSPTHLIKTRGQQVTLRCSPKSGHDTVSWYQQALGQGPQFIFQYYEEEERQRGNFPDRFSGHQFPNYSSELNVNALLLGDSALYLCASSLAAGSGANVLTFGAGSRLTVL.